A single sample is the source of the 31 T cell receptor beta chains below, sequenced in a study of cytotoxic CD8 clonotypes in ibrutinib-treated CLL. TCRdb keeps only in-frame clones here, not all; method: immunoSEQ multiplex PCR. The sample yields approximately 5,900 clones, approximately 75% seen once. The source material was PBMCs, sampled before ibrutinib treatment. These receptors were collected from a human donor with chronic lymphocytic leukemia.

This sequence joins TRBV7-6 and TRBJ2-5; D is uncertain. Between the trimmed V and J ends, which lost 2 bases and 1 base, there was a span of 2 bases. This CDR3 has 12 amino acids. The germline gives CDR1 SGHVS, CDR2 FNYEAQ. CDR3 loop: CASSLPQETQYF. For the CDR3, the DNA is TGTGCCAGCAGCTTACCCCAAGAGACCCAGTACTTC.

V usage is TRBV18 and J usage is TRBJ2-1; tentatively, D is TRBD1 or TRBD2 (6 bases each). The CDR3 length is 16 residues. V was clipped by 1 base and J by 5 bases, with 15 bases between them. Per germline, CDR1 KGHSH and CDR2 LQKENI. This CDR3 is CASSPRGAGTDNEQFF. The CDR3, as DNA: TGTGCCAGCTCACCACGGGGGGCGGGCACGGACAATGAGCAGTTCTTC.

V is TRBV4-1 and J is TRBJ1-3, with 9 bases lining up with TRBD1. V gave up 0 bases and J gave up 0 bases; unmatched junction bases: 6. CDR3 length: 18 amino acids. CDR1 is MGHRA, CDR2 YSYEKL, per germline. The CDR3 spells CASSQDGTGPNSGNTIYF. CDR3 nucleotides: TGCGCCAGCAGCCAAGATGGGACAGGGCCAAACTCTGGAAACACCATATATTTT.

The chain carries TRBV27 and TRBJ2-7, with D possibly being TRBD1 (6 bases). V lost 6 bases and J lost 1, with 16 bases in between. Germline CDR1 MNHEY, CDR2 SMNVEV (reference sequence). The CDR3 spans 15 residues. This CDR3 reads CASRIGGGSSYEQYF. DNA for the CDR3: TGTGCCAGCAGAATTGGGGGCGGGTCATCCTACGAGCAGTACTTC.

About this clone itself: The junction differs from germline at one of its ends, possibly a read error. The chain recombines TRBV10-1 with TRBJ2-1, with a weak D call TRBD1 (5 bases). CDR1 and CDR2 (germline): WNHNN, SYGVQD (reference sequence). The CDR3 length is 11 residues. DNA for the CDR3: TGCGCCAGGAGTGGGGCGGCTCAGCAGTTCTTC. Residues: CARSGAAQQFF.

The J gene is TRBJ1-2, the V gene TRBV6-5, with 10 bases aligning to TRBD1. CDR1 is MNHEY, CDR2 SVGAGI, per germline. V lost 5 bases, J lost 14 bases, and 8 bases stayed unmatched. This CDR3 region has 12 residues. The CDR3 nucleotides read TGTGCCAGCAGTCGGGACAGGGGATTTCGTACCTTC. Translation gives CASSRDRGFRTF.

The chain recombines TRBV29-1 with TRBJ2-3; 10 bases fit TRBD2. The CDR3 contains 15 residues. CDR1 and CDR2 (germline): SQVTM, ANQGSEA. V was pared by 6 bases and J by 2 bases, with 8 bases of the junction left unmatched. The CDR3 DNA sequence: TGCAGCGTCTCCGGGACTAGCGCTTACACAGATACGCAGTATTTT. This encodes CSVSGTSAYTDTQYF.

This sequence joins TRBV6-6 and TRBJ2-3, with D maybe TRBD2 (5 bases). This CDR3 has 16 amino acids. Trimming cost V 1 base and J 2 bases, with 13 bases left between them. Germline assignment: CDR1 MNHNY and CDR2 SVGAGI (reference sequence). This CDR3 reads CASSYLPSQPTDTQYF. The CDR3 bases are TGTGCCAGCAGTTACTTGCCTAGCCAACCCACAGATACGCAGTATTTT.

The CDR3 coding sequence is TGTGCCAGCAGCTGGACAGGCAATGAGCAGTTCTTC. This sequence encodes CASSWTGNEQFF. The chain uses TRBV7-8 and TRBJ2-1; the match to TRBD1 covers 7 bases. This CDR3 has 12 residues. Germline values: CDR1 SGHVS, CDR2 FQNEAQ. V gave up 4 bases and J gave up 6 bases; unmatched junction bases: 0.

This clone is a singleton in its sample. The CDR3 DNA sequence: TGTGCCAGCAGCCCCACCCGGGCGGGGGCGGGAAACATTCAGTACTTC. Amino acid sequence: CASSPTRAGAGNIQYF. The chain joins TRBV13 to TRBJ2-4, with D tentatively TRBD2 (7 bases). Germline values: CDR1 PRHDT, CDR2 FYEKMQ (reference sequence). Trimming shortened V by 5 bases and J by 6 bases, and 20 bases separated the two germline ends. This CDR3 is built from 16 residues.

V is TRBV9 and J is TRBJ1-4; D might be TRBD1 (5 bases). The CDR3 extends over 15 amino acids. Deletions cut 0 bases from V and 7 bases from J, with 13 bases between. Germline V gene lookup returns CDR1 SGDLS and CDR2 YYNGEE. CDR3: CASSVGGTGGEKLFF. The DNA for the CDR3 is TGTGCCAGCAGCGTAGGGGGGACGGGCGGTGAAAAACTGTTTTTT. The whole variable domain, filled in from reference TRBV9 and TRBJ1-4, reads DSGVTQTPKHLITATGQRVTLRCSPRSGDLSVYWYQQSLDQGLQFLIQYYNGEERAKGNILERFSAQQFPDLHSELNLSSLELGDSALYFCASSVGGTGGEKLFFGSGTQLSVL.

The rearrangement links TRBV5-8 to TRBJ2-3, with 7 positions matching TRBD1. In germline, CDR1 is SGHTS, CDR2 YDEGEE. The CDR3 has 14 residues. With 1 base clipped from V and 7 bases from J, the junction kept 6 bases outside the gene matches. The CDR3 is CASSLRGGANTQYF. The CDR3 DNA follows: TGTGCCAGCAGCTTGAGAGGGGGCGCAAATACGCAGTATTTT.

The chain combines TRBV7-9 with TRBJ2-5; 9 nucleotides agree with TRBD2. Per germline, CDR1 SEHNR and CDR2 FQNEAQ (reference sequence). This CDR3 has 13 amino acids. V lost 5 bases and J lost 9; bases outside the gene matches: 7. CDR3 nucleotide sequence: TGTGCCAGCAGCCCCAGCGGGGGGAGGGCCCAGTACTTC. This encodes CASSPSGGRAQYF.

The chain joins TRBV25-1 to TRBJ2-2; D gene ambiguous. The V gene's germline CDR1 is MGHDK and CDR2 SYGVNS. V lost 2 bases and J 6 bases, leaving 10 bases between the germline ends. This CDR3 region has 14 residues. The CDR3 region has the DNA TGTGCCAGCAGTGAAATAAATCCTCCCGGGGAGCTGTTTTTT. It specifies CASSEINPPGELFF.

The chain is built from TRBV19 and TRBJ1-2; a weak D match, TRBD1 (5 bases). CDR1 is LNHDA, CDR2 SQIVND, per germline (reference sequence). V was pared by 3 bases and J by 8 bases, with 13 bases between. The CDR3 length is 13 residues. CDR3 sequence: CASSMVGERGYTF. The CDR3 DNA is TGTGCCAGTAGTATGGTGGGGGAGCGCGGCTACACCTTC.

The chain recombines TRBV28 with TRBJ1-3; D ambiguous. Trimming stripped 7 bases from V and 0 bases from J, with 13 bases between. This CDR3 comprises 15 residues. Per germline, CDR1 MDHEN and CDR2 SYDVKM. The CDR3 DNA sequence: TGTGCCAGCATTGCCATGGCGTTCTCTGGAAACACCATATATTTT. Translation: CASIAMAFSGNTIYF.

The rearrangement links TRBV11-1 to TRBJ2-1, with 10 nucleotides matching TRBD2. CDR3 length: 15 amino acids. Germline CDR1 reads SGHAT; CDR2 reads FQDESV (reference sequence). With 5 bases clipped from V and 3 bases from J, the junction kept 4 bases outside the gene matches. CDR3 bases: TGTGCCAGCAGCCGGACTAGCGGACTCTACAATGAGCAGTTCTTC. It specifies CASSRTSGLYNEQFF.

The chain employs TRBV7-2 and TRBJ2-7, with no clear D. V lost 1 base to trimming and J lost 2 bases, with 12 bases between them. This CDR3 spans 15 amino acids. Germline assignment: CDR1 SGHTA and CDR2 FQGNSA. CDR3 amino acids: CASSLVSSGAYEQYF. For the CDR3, the DNA is TGTGCCAGCAGCTTAGTCTCCAGTGGCGCCTACGAGCAGTACTTC.

The sample holds one count of this clone. The V and J genes are TRBV7-2 and TRBJ1-2; no firm D call. Germline-derived CDR1 and CDR2 are SGHTA and FQGNSA. V dropped 5 bases and J dropped 10 bases, with 14 bases sitting between them. This CDR3 comprises 12 residues. CDR3: CASSPQDGNYTF. In DNA, the CDR3 is TGTGCCAGCAGCCCTCAGGACGGGAACTACACCTTC.

The chain links TRBV27 to TRBJ2-2, with 8 bases that match TRBD2. V trimming: 0 bases; J trimming: 5 bases; junction bases outside the gene matches: 14. The CDR3 contains 19 residues. The germline V gene has CDR1 MNHEY and CDR2 SMNVEV (reference sequence). CDR3 amino acids: CASSLSVGTRSRWTGELFF. For the CDR3, the DNA is TGTGCCAGCAGTTTATCGGTGGGGACTAGGAGTCGATGGACCGGGGAGCTGTTTTTT.

This clone was seen a handful of times. V is TRBV30 and J is TRBJ2-2, with D tentatively TRBD2 (6 bases). From germline, CDR1 is GTSNPN and CDR2 SVGIG (reference sequence). This CDR3 is built from 16 residues. V was shortened by 3 bases and J by 8 bases, with 22 bases between the two germline ends. CDR3 DNA: TGTGCCTGGAGCGTCTGGGGCGGGATGGGCGCGGGGGAGCTGTTTTTT. It specifies CAWSVWGGMGAGELFF.

V usage is TRBV5-1 and J usage is TRBJ2-3, with D perhaps given as TRBD1 or TRBD2 (6 bases each). Germline lookup yields CDR1 SGHRS and CDR2 YFSETQ. The V gene lost 0 bases and the J gene lost 4 bases, with 15 bases spanning the gap. CDR3 length: 16 amino acids. The CDR3 DNA sequence: TGCGCCAGCAGCTTGGCCGGGGGCGCGAAGTCAGATACGCAGTATTTT. Amino acid sequence: CASSLAGGAKSDTQYF.

This clone was observed a handful of times. Germline and junction disagree at one end, which may indicate a read error. The rearrangement joins TRBV6-6 to TRBJ2-6; maybe TRBD1 (5 bases). Germline lookup yields CDR1 MNHNY and CDR2 SVGAGI (reference sequence). This CDR3 spans 15 amino acids. CDR3 protein: CASSYSGSGANVLTF. The CDR3 DNA is TGTGCCAGCAGCTACTCAGGGTCAGGGGCCAACGTCCTGACTTTC.

The chain is built from TRBV5-4 and TRBJ1-2; no firm D call. The CDR3 loop spans 14 amino acids. Trimming shortened V by 6 bases and J by 8 bases, and 20 bases separated the two germline ends. Per germline, CDR1 SGHNT and CDR2 YYREEE (reference sequence). The CDR3 spells CASIDRVGLVGYTF. DNA of the CDR3: TGTGCCAGCATCGACCGAGTAGGGTTGGTCGGCTACACCTTC.

The genes are TRBV10-2 and TRBJ1-1; no clear D. Germline lookup yields CDR1 WSHSY and CDR2 SAAADI. Trimming took 9 bases from V and 3 from J, leaving 11 bases between them. The length of the CDR3 is 12 residues. The DNA of the CDR3 is TGCGCCAGTTCCTTCGGGGACACTGAAGCTTTCTTT. It translates to CASSFGDTEAFF.

The chain joins TRBV7-9 to TRBJ2-7; 10 bases are a match to TRBD2. V was pared by 2 bases and J by 5 bases, with 9 bases of the junction left unmatched. This CDR3 spans 16 amino acids. The germline V gene encodes CDR1 SEHNR and CDR2 FQNEAQ (reference sequence). In nucleotides, the CDR3 is TGTGCCAGCAGCTTATCCGCTAGCGGGAGTCTCCACGAGCAGTACTTC. It codes for CASSLSASGSLHEQYF.

The chain recombines TRBV10-3 with TRBJ2-6; no reliable D call. V gave up 6 bases and J gave up 0 bases, with 6 bases separating them. This CDR3 contains 14 residues. Germline V lookup: CDR1 ENHRY, CDR2 SYGVKD. Here the CDR3 reads CAISDPSGANVLTF. The CDR3 nucleotides read TGTGCCATCAGCGACCCCTCTGGGGCCAACGTCCTGACTTTC.

This chain links TRBV19 with TRBJ2-3; the D gene is possibly TRBD2 (5 bases). The CDR3 runs 14 residues. Germline V CDR1 and CDR2: LNHDA, SQIVND (reference sequence). Trimming shortened V by 3 bases and J by 2 bases, and 9 bases separated the two germline ends. Here the CDR3 reads CASSIPSYTDTQYF. In DNA form, the CDR3 reads TGTGCCAGTAGTATTCCTAGCTACACAGATACGCAGTATTTT.

The chain couples TRBV25-1 to TRBJ2-1, with D unclear. CDR3 length: 12 residues. V lost 1 base and J 6 bases, leaving 4 bases between the germline ends. CDR1 is MGHDK, CDR2 SYGVNS, per germline. The CDR3 DNA reads as TGTGCCAGCAGTGAATGGGCCAATGAGCAGTTCTTC. It specifies CASSEWANEQFF.

The rearrangement links TRBV28 to TRBJ1-1; D may be TRBD1 (5 bases). CDR1 is MDHEN, CDR2 SYDVKM, per germline. This CDR3 has 14 amino acids. Trimming left V 3 bases short and J 4 bases short, with 12 bases between. This CDR3 is CASSFKGLGTEAFF. CDR3 coding DNA: TGTGCCAGCAGTTTTAAGGGGCTGGGCACTGAAGCTTTCTTT.

The chain joins TRBV27 to TRBJ2-3; 8 bases align to TRBD2. The CDR3 has 14 residues. After removal of 3 bases from V and 5 bases from J, the junction contained 4 bases not matched to a gene. CDR1 MNHEY and CDR2 SMNVEV come from the germline V gene (reference sequence). Written as DNA, the CDR3 is TGTGCCAGCAGTTTCTTAGCGGGAATAGATACGCAGTATTTT. Its translation: CASSFLAGIDTQYF.